Given below is one TCR beta chain in context. Germline lookup yields CDR1 LGHNA and CDR2 YNFKEQ. After removal of 4 bases from V and 0 bases from J, the junction contained 5 bases not matched to a gene. This CDR3 has 15 residues. The data originate from a study of T cell changes during pregnancy in multiple sclerosis. Only in-frame clones appear in the TCRdb table, and some are missing; sequencing was by immunoSEQ multiplex PCR. The profile shows around 58,000 clones, 91% of them singletons. V gene TRBV4-2 combines with J gene TRBJ2-7, with TRBD2 matching 8 bases. Sample: peripheral blood, taken before pregnancy. The TCR was taken from a female donor with multiple sclerosis, enrolled in a pregnancy study. As DNA, the CDR3 is TGTGCCAGCAGCCGCCCCGGGACTAGCTCCTACGAGCAGTACTTC. Protein: CASSRPGTSSYEQYF.